The T cell receptor beta chain described here comes from a study of cytomegalovirus exposure and HLA in healthy donors. Primers: 60 Vbeta forward and 13 Jbeta reverse. Authors' processing steps: It was a later analysis that counted around 85 million unique TCR beta chains, of which approximately 11 million were shared. The repertoire was sequenced with immunoSEQ multiplex PCR; TCRdb's copy has only in-frame clones and lacks some. V and J calls and clone size are those listed in that table; D and trimming were worked out from the DNA. The data hold some 150,000 clones, with around 72% observed a single time. Trimming cost V 2 bases and J 3 bases, with 14 bases left between them. Germline CDR1 is SGHTS and CDR2 is YDEGEE. CDR3 length: 15 residues. This clone was found a few times. Its antigen is unidentified. Study-level points and caveats: In a later analysis, V- and J-gene trimming of beta chains associated with a DCLRE1C missense variant, replicated independently. Presence/absence analyses took donor sequencing depth as roughly uniform. The Asian-associated ancestry cluster reportedly had fewer N-insertions than the roughly 670-donor mean in a later analysis.

The rearrangement uses TRBV5-8 and TRBJ1-1; possible D gene TRBD1, 6 bases. The clonotype was recovered from a man aged 45-65 years in good health and CMV-seropositive. Sequenced sample: PBMCs. DNA of the CDR3: TGTGCCAGCAGCTTAGGGGGTAACTACGACACTGAAGCTTTCTTT. Encoded protein: CASSLGGNYDTEAFF. The whole variable domain, filled in from reference TRBV5-8 and TRBJ1-1, reads EAGVTQSPTHLIKTRGQQATLRCSPISGHTSVYWYQQALGLGLQFLLWYDEGEERNRGNFPPRFSGRQFPNYSSELNVNALELEDSALYLCASSLGGNYDTEAFFGQGTRLTVV.